The 30 T cell receptor beta chains presented below share a single source sample, sequenced in a study of blood T cell repertoires in COVID-19. Clones were sequenced by immunoSEQ multiplex PCR, and TCRdb holds only the in-frame ones, with some missing. The data show 300,000 or so clones, about nine tenths seen once. Material: PBMCs or T cells enriched from blood (not recorded which). These receptors all stem from a woman aged 25 to 39 who had recovered from COVID-19.

V and J are TRBV6-5 and TRBJ1-2; 9 bases line up with TRBD1. V lost 4 bases, J lost 8 bases, and 14 bases stayed unmatched. CDR3 length: 16 residues. Looked up from germline, CDR1 is MNHEY and CDR2 is SVGAGI. CDR3 DNA sequence: TGTGCCAGCAGTTCCCCCGGGACAGGGAACCTTAAGGGCTACACCTTC. Residues: CASSSPGTGNLKGYTF.

The CDR3 sequence is CASSAGEGLAGIYEQYF. The CDR3 bases are TGTGCCAGCAGCGCCGGGGAGGGGCTAGCGGGAATCTACGAGCAGTACTTC. The chain recombines TRBV9 with TRBJ2-7, with 9 bases lining up with TRBD2. Losses at the gene ends were 3 bases for V and 3 bases for J; bases not matched to a gene: 13. The CDR3 length is 17 residues. CDR1 and CDR2 from the germline V gene are SGDLS and YYNGEE.

The chain has TRBV25-1 and TRBJ2-3, with 8 bases matching TRBD1. Looked up from germline, CDR1 is MGHDK and CDR2 is SYGVNS. The V gene end was trimmed by 3 bases and the J gene end by 2 bases; junction bases not matched to a gene: 7. The CDR3 sequence is 16 residues long. In DNA form, the CDR3 reads TGTGCCAGCAGTGATTTCGCAGGGGGCATCACAGATACGCAGTATTTT. Its translation: CASSDFAGGITDTQYF.

The chain employs TRBV24-1 and TRBJ2-1; TRBD2 aligns across 14 bases. Germline assignment: CDR1 KGHDR and CDR2 SFDVKD. After removal of 3 bases from V and 12 bases from J, the junction contained 3 bases not matched to a gene. The CDR3 runs to 14 residues. CDR3: CATSDETSGRGQFF. Here the CDR3 DNA reads TGTGCCACCAGTGATGAGACTAGCGGGAGGGGGCAGTTCTTC.

The rearrangement uses TRBV19 and TRBJ1-2, with TRBD1 matching over 9 bases. The CDR3 extends over 13 amino acids. J gave up 5 bases and V 5 bases, and 3 bases lay outside the gene matches. Germline loops: CDR1 LNHDA, CDR2 SQIVND (reference sequence). In DNA form, the CDR3 reads TGTGCCAGTAGTTCGGGACAGGGTTATGGCTACACCTTC. Amino acid sequence: CASSSGQGYGYTF.

The V and J genes are TRBV9 and TRBJ2-7; 12 positions agree with TRBD1. Germline V gene lookup returns CDR1 SGDLS and CDR2 YYNGEE. V lost 3 bases, J lost 0 bases, and 10 bases stayed unmatched. The CDR3 is 18 residues long. CDR3 sequence: CASSGPGTGGGSSYEQYF. The CDR3 DNA reads TGTGCCAGCAGCGGTCCCGGGACAGGGGGCGGGAGCTCCTACGAGCAGTACTTC. Using reference TRBV9 and TRBJ2-7 for the parts outside the CDR3, the full variable domain is DSGVTQTPKHLITATGQRVTLRCSPRSGDLSVYWYQQSLDQGLQFLIQYYNGEERAKGNILERFSAQQFPDLHSELNLSSLELGDSALYFCASSGPGTGGGSSYEQYFGPGTRLTVT.

The count of this clone is one. The chain carries TRBV14 and TRBJ2-1; 8 bases match TRBD2. The CDR3 contains 16 residues. CDR1 is SGHDN, CDR2 FVKESK, per germline. With 1 base clipped from V and 9 bases from J, the junction kept 11 bases outside the gene matches. The CDR3 region is CASSQVFPGGPAEQFF. The CDR3 DNA reads as TGTGCCAGCAGCCAAGTGTTTCCGGGAGGGCCGGCTGAGCAGTTCTTC.

The V call is TRBV27, the J call TRBJ1-2; a possible D gene is TRBD1 (5 bases). Germline V lookup: CDR1 MNHEY, CDR2 SMNVEV (reference sequence). V lost 1 base and J lost 4, with 19 bases in between. The CDR3 is 17 amino acids. The CDR3 sequence: CASSLFTRTGGFYGYTF. The CDR3 nucleotides are TGTGCCAGCAGTTTATTCACCAGGACGGGGGGTTTCTATGGCTACACCTTC.

The chain links TRBV6-2 or TRBV6-3 to TRBJ2-7; tentative D call: TRBD2 (6 bases). Germline V gives CDR1 MNHEY, CDR2 SVGEGT. V was cut by 5 bases and J by 3 bases, with 14 bases left in between. This CDR3 has 14 amino acids. The CDR3 reads CASSHRDSNYEQYF. In nucleotides, the CDR3 is TGTGCCAGCAGTCACCGGGACTCCAACTACGAGCAGTACTTC.

The rearrangement joins TRBV11-3 to TRBJ2-1, with no clear D. The V end lost 0 bases, the J end lost 4 bases, and 4 bases lay between the germline ends. This CDR3 contains 13 residues. CDR1 and CDR2 from the germline V gene are SGHNT and YENEEA. CDR3 loop: CASSLEAYNEQFF. The CDR3 region has the DNA TGTGCCAGCAGCTTAGAAGCTTACAATGAGCAGTTCTTC. The full variable domain, with the rest looked up from reference TRBV11-3 and TRBJ2-1, is EAGVVQSPRYKIIEKKQPVAFWCNPISGHNTLYWYLQNLGQGPELLIRYENEEAVDDSQLPKDRFSAERLKGVDSTLKIQPAELGDSAVYLCASSLEAYNEQFFGPGTRLTVL.

The V and J genes are TRBV28 and TRBJ1-1, with D uncertain. CDR1 is MDHEN and CDR2 is SYDVKM in the germline V gene. V was clipped by 6 bases and J by 6 bases, with 11 bases between them. The length of the CDR3 is 12 residues. CDR3 sequence: CASSPTWSEAFF. As DNA, the CDR3 is TGTGCCAGCAGCCCCACATGGTCTGAAGCTTTCTTT.

The CDR3 DNA reads as TGTGCCAGCAGTTCCTCGGACGACAGTGGCACTGAAGCTTTCTTT. Translation gives CASSSSDDSGTEAFF. The chain carries TRBV28 and TRBJ1-1; weak D call: TRBD1 (5 bases). Trimming cost V 4 bases and J 4 bases, with 16 bases left between them. Germline values: CDR1 MDHEN, CDR2 SYDVKM. This CDR3 region has 15 residues.

The gene calls are TRBV6-2 or TRBV6-3 and TRBJ1-2; the match to TRBD1 covers 7 bases. V shed 6 bases and J 4 bases; nucleotides not matched to a gene: 8. This CDR3 region has 14 residues. Germline V gene data show CDR1 as MNHEY and CDR2 as SVGEGT. The CDR3 sequence is CASSSSGGTYGYTF. CDR3 sequence (DNA): TGTGCCAGCAGCTCTTCAGGGGGGACCTATGGCTACACCTTC.

Points on this clone: The sample contains more than one DNA sequence encoding this CDR3. This rearrangement joins TRBV18 to TRBJ2-1; 7 bases fit TRBD1. This CDR3 is 13 amino acids long. The germline V gene encodes CDR1 KGHSH and CDR2 LQKENI. Germline trimming cut 2 bases from V and 6 bases from J; bases unmatched to any gene: 1. CDR3: CASSPGTANEQFF. Here the CDR3 DNA reads TGTGCCAGCTCACCAGGGACAGCCAATGAGCAGTTCTTC.

The chain links TRBV28 to TRBJ1-4; TRBD1 agrees at 9 bases. The CDR3 loop spans 13 amino acids. V was clipped by 6 bases and J by 8 bases; unmatched bases: 4. CDR1 is MDHEN and CDR2 is SYDVKM in the germline V gene. Here the CDR3 DNA reads TGTGCCAGCAGGGGACAGGGAAGAGAAAAACTGTTTTTT. Encoded protein: CASRGQGREKLFF.

The chain combines TRBV4-2 with TRBJ1-1; D remains unclear. Per germline, CDR1 LGHNA and CDR2 YNFKEQ. The length of the CDR3 is 16 residues. The V end was cut by 0 bases, the J end by 4 bases, with 15 bases between. CDR3 sequence (DNA): TGTGCCAGCAGCCAAGATTCGGGGAGGCTCGTCACTGAAGCTTTCTTT. Its translation is CASSQDSGRLVTEAFF.

The rearrangement uses TRBV28 and TRBJ1-5, with D tentatively TRBD1 (6 bases). The CDR3 spans 16 residues. CDR1 is MDHEN and CDR2 is SYDVKM in the germline V gene. Trimming cost V 6 bases and J 0 bases, with 15 bases left between them. This CDR3 is CASRTGPGYSNQPQHF. As DNA, the CDR3 is TGTGCCAGCAGAACAGGGCCGGGCTATAGCAATCAGCCCCAGCATTTT.

V usage is TRBV11-2 and J usage is TRBJ2-2; 11 bases align to TRBD2. The CDR3 is made up of 19 amino acids. V was pared by 0 bases and J by 9 bases, with 15 bases of the junction left unmatched. Germline V lookup: CDR1 SGHAT, CDR2 FQNNGV. The CDR3 DNA is TGTGCCAGCAGCTTAGAGGGAAGAAGTAGCGGGAGGGCCTCCCGGGAGCTGTTTTTT. Its translation: CASSLEGRSSGRASRELFF. The full variable domain, completed using reference TRBV11-2 and TRBJ2-2, is EAGVAQSPRYKIIEKRQSVAFWCNPISGHATLYWYQQILGQGPKLLIQFQNNGVVDDSQLPKDRFSAERLKGVDSTLKIQPAKLEDSAVYLCASSLEGRSSGRASRELFFGEGSRLTVL.

The chain carries TRBV7-9 and TRBJ1-2, with D uncertain. The CDR3 has 15 residues. Germline values: CDR1 SEHNR, CDR2 FQNEAQ (reference sequence). Trimming removed 1 base from V and 4 bases from J, with 13 bases in between. The DNA for the CDR3 is TGTGCCAGCAGCTTAGAGGAGGGAAACAGCTATGGCTACACCTTC. Translation gives CASSLEEGNSYGYTF.

The CDR3 DNA sequence: TGTGCCAGCAGCCAAGCTGGAGGCTACAATGAGCAGTTCTTC. Its protein is CASSQAGGYNEQFF. The chain joins TRBV3-1 (or the pseudogene TRBV3-2) to TRBJ2-1; D perhaps matches TRBD2 (5 bases). Germline V lookup: CDR1 LGHDT, CDR2 YNNKEL (reference sequence). This CDR3 contains 14 residues. Trimming took off 1 base at V and 3 bases at J, with 7 bases between the two ends.

This chain joins TRBV19 and TRBJ2-1; 13 bases fit TRBD2. This CDR3 has 16 residues. V lost 5 bases to trimming and J lost 6 bases; unmatched junction nucleotides: 7. The germline CDR1 and CDR2 sequences are LNHDA and SQIVND (reference sequence). The CDR3 DNA reads as TGTGCCAGTAGTCCTCACAGACTAGCGGGAGGCAATGAGCAGTTCTTC. Protein sequence: CASSPHRLAGGNEQFF. The whole variable domain, filled in from reference TRBV19 and TRBJ2-1, reads DGGITQSPKYLFRKEGQNVTLSCEQNLNHDAMYWYRQDPGQGLRLIYYSQIVNDFQKGDIAEGYSVSREKKESFPLTVTSAQKNPTAFYLCASSPHRLAGGNEQFFGPGTRLTVL.

This sequence joins TRBV28 and TRBJ2-1, with 9 bases matching TRBD2. Germline V gene lookup returns CDR1 MDHEN and CDR2 SYDVKM. V lost 6 bases to trimming and J lost 8 bases; unmatched junction nucleotides: 11. The CDR3 is made up of 15 amino acids. CDR3: CASRSTGGRVDEQFF. CDR3 nucleotide sequence: TGTGCCAGCAGGTCAACGGGCGGGAGGGTCGATGAGCAGTTCTTC.

This rearrangement joins TRBV7-2 to TRBJ1-5; D unresolved. CDR3 length equals 13 residues. CDR1 SGHTA and CDR2 FQGNSA come from the germline V gene. Trimming took 3 bases from V and 5 from J, leaving 8 bases between them. The DNA of the CDR3 is TGTGCCAGCAGCTTCGGAGCAGATCAGCCCCAGCATTTT. Amino acids: CASSFGADQPQHF. The whole variable domain, filled in from reference TRBV7-2 and TRBJ1-5, reads GAGVSQSPSNKVTEKGKDVELRCDPISGHTALYWYRQSLGQGLEFLIYFQGNSAPDKSGLPSDRFSAERTGGSVSTLTIQRTQQEDSAVYLCASSFGADQPQHFGDGTRLSIL.

On this clone: Distinct nucleotide sequences in the sample also encode this CDR3. This sequence joins TRBV5-1 and TRBJ1-5; unclear D gene. The CDR3 has 15 residues. In germline, CDR1 is SGHRS, CDR2 YFSETQ. V was shortened by 2 bases and J by 1 base, with 10 bases between the two germline ends. The CDR3: CASSLEGGSNQPQHF. The CDR3 nucleotides are TGCGCCAGCAGCTTAGAAGGAGGAAGCAATCAGCCCCAGCATTTT. The whole variable domain, filled in from reference TRBV5-1 and TRBJ1-5, reads KAGVTQTPRYLIKTRGQQVTLSCSPISGHRSVSWYQQTPGQGLQFLFEYFSETQRNKGNFPGRFSGRQFSNSRSEMNVSTLELGDSALYLCASSLEGGSNQPQHFGDGTRLSIL.

This sequence joins TRBV27 and TRBJ2-2; 8 bases fit TRBD1. V was clipped by 5 bases and J by 3 bases; unmatched bases: 8. CDR1 MNHEY and CDR2 SMNVEV come from the germline V gene (reference sequence). The CDR3 totals 16 residues. CDR3: CASSPRGRPYTGELFF. The CDR3 region has the DNA TGTGCCAGCAGTCCCAGGGGGCGACCGTACACCGGGGAGCTGTTTTTT.

The rearrangement joins TRBV30 to TRBJ2-4, with D possibly being TRBD2 (7 bases). The CDR3 runs 14 residues. Trimming took 0 bases from V and 6 from J, leaving 12 bases between them. Germline CDR1 reads GTSNPN; CDR2 reads SVGIG (reference sequence). In DNA, the CDR3 is TGTGCCTGGAGTGTAGGGGGGGGAACAAACATTCAGTACTTC. This encodes CAWSVGGGTNIQYF.

J is TRBJ2-2 and V is TRBV18; D not certain. The CDR3 totals 16 residues. Germline V CDR1 and CDR2: KGHSH, LQKENI. Trimming took off 5 bases at V and 5 bases at J, with 18 bases between the two ends. The CDR3 spells CASSAVGSTITGELFF. The DNA for the CDR3 is TGTGCCAGCTCAGCGGTCGGCAGTACCATTACCGGGGAGCTGTTTTTT.

The V gene is TRBV24-1, the J gene TRBJ1-4; TRBD1 aligns across 9 bases. The CDR3 is made up of 12 amino acids. Germline values: CDR1 KGHDR, CDR2 SFDVKD. Trimming at V came to 6 bases and at J to 8 bases, leaving 0 bases not matched to a gene. CDR3 in amino acids: CATSTGGEKLFF. The CDR3 DNA reads TGTGCCACCAGTACAGGGGGCGAAAAACTGTTTTTT.

The V gene is TRBV30, the J gene TRBJ1-5, with 11 bases identical to TRBD1. The V segment lost 3 bases and the J segment 8 bases; nucleotides outside the gene matches: 3. This CDR3 region has 13 residues. Germline V gives CDR1 GTSNPN, CDR2 SVGIG (reference sequence). The CDR3 coding sequence is TGTGCCTGGAGCGGACAGGGGGCGAAGCCCCAGCATTTT. Amino acid sequence: CAWSGQGAKPQHF.

The chain has TRBV27 and TRBJ2-7; 7 positions match TRBD2. CDR3 length: 14 residues. CDR1 and CDR2 (germline): MNHEY, SMNVEV (reference sequence). J was trimmed by 3 bases and V by 2 bases; bases with no gene match: 4. CDR3 protein: CASSLAGAVYEQYF. DNA of the CDR3: TGTGCCAGCAGTTTAGCGGGAGCGGTCTACGAGCAGTACTTC.